Following are 21 T cell receptor beta chains from one sample sequenced in a study of blood T cells in healthy people across ages (dated by TCRdb to the mid-2010s). Libraries were constructed by 5' RACE. This sample was sequenced with an Illumina HiSeq 2500. A second PCR of roughly 7 to 11 cycles was performed with a sample-barcoded 5' primer and a J-beta primer mix. Clones were called with MiXCR by TCRdb after fastp trimmed the public reads at Q25, and only in-frame beta chains were retained. Rows merge per CDR3 protein into single entries with the most common DNA and genes. Present in this sample are over 450,000 distinct CDR3 sequences, 24% of which were seen just once. Around 10% of the sample rests with the top ten. The sample was also reused in another study, on T cells of mothers and their children.

The source material was blood. These receptors were obtained from a boy between 10 and 17 years old in good health.

The chain recombines TRBV5-1 with TRBJ2-5; 7 bases align to TRBD1. CDR3 length: 14 amino acids. Germline V gene lookup returns CDR1 SGHRS and CDR2 YFSETQ. Trimming cost V 5 bases and J 5 bases; bases outside gene matches: 9. The DNA of the CDR3 is TGCGCCAGCAGGTCCGGACAGGTCCGGGAGACCCAGTACTTC. Its protein product is CASRSGQVRETQYF.

This clonotype was seen only a few times. The chain is built from TRBV28 and TRBJ1-4; D is uncertain. Germline-derived CDR1 and CDR2 are MDHEN and SYDVKM. The CDR3 extends over 10 amino acids. With 6 bases removed from V and 10 bases from J, the gap between germline ends came to 6 bases. The CDR3 region is CASRGGKLFF. CDR3 DNA sequence: TGTGCCAGCAGAGGAGGAAAACTGTTTTTT. Full variable domain (outside the CDR3, taken from reference TRBV28 and TRBJ1-4): DVKVTQSSRYLVKRTGEKVFLECVQDMDHENMFWYRQDPGLGLRLIYFSYDVKMKEKGDIPEGYSVSREKKERFSLILESASTNQTSMYLCASRGGKLFFGSGTQLSVL.

This clonotype was found many times. The CDR3 reads CSARGAWADQETQYF. DNA of the CDR3: TGCAGTGCTAGAGGGGCTTGGGCAGATCAAGAGACCCAGTACTTC. This rearrangement joins TRBV20-1 to TRBJ2-5; D unclear. CDR1 is DFQATT, CDR2 SNEGSKA, per germline (reference sequence). V gave up 1 base and J gave up 2 bases, with 14 bases separating them. The CDR3 loop spans 15 amino acids.

The table lists this clonotype with a few counts. The chain carries TRBV12-3 or TRBV12-4 and TRBJ1-1, with no clear D. The CDR3 runs to 13 residues. V dropped 6 bases and J dropped 3 bases, with 11 bases sitting between them. The CDR3: CASSGLADTEAFF. CDR3 in DNA: TGTGCCAGCAGCGGACTGGCGGACACTGAAGCTTTCTTT.

This clonotype came up a few times. The V and J genes are TRBV29-1 and TRBJ2-7; 10 bases align to TRBD2. The CDR3 consists of 15 residues. V trimming: 7 bases; J trimming: 5 bases; junction bases outside the gene matches: 14. Germline lookup yields CDR1 SQVTM and CDR2 ANQGSEA. CDR3 sequence reads: CSALMGLAGANEQYF. DNA of the CDR3: TGCAGCGCCCTAATGGGTCTAGCGGGAGCCAACGAGCAGTACTTC.

This clonotype was picked up a small number of times. J is TRBJ2-5 and V is TRBV11-2, with no clear D. Trimming took 6 bases from V and 5 from J, leaving 13 bases between them. The CDR3 consists of 13 residues. The germline V gene encodes CDR1 SGHAT and CDR2 FQNNGV. CDR3 sequence (DNA): TGTGCCAGCAGTCGTAGCTTTGTCGAGACCCAGTACTTC. Translated: CASSRSFVETQYF.

There are a few counts of this clonotype. V and J are TRBV28 and TRBJ2-4; 7 nucleotides agree with TRBD1. Germline V gene data show CDR1 as MDHEN and CDR2 as SYDVKM. The length of the CDR3 is 15 residues. Germline trimming cut 3 bases from V and 1 base from J; bases unmatched to any gene: 3. CDR3 residues: CASSFLQGAKNIQYF. In nucleotides, the CDR3 is TGTGCCAGCAGTTTTCTACAGGGGGCCAAAAACATTCAGTACTTC.

The J gene is TRBJ2-1, the V gene TRBV6-2 or TRBV6-3; 11 bases are a match to TRBD2. The CDR3 loop spans 16 amino acids. Per germline, CDR1 MNHEY and CDR2 SVGEGT. Losses at the gene ends were 2 bases for V and 0 bases for J; bases not matched to a gene: 0. The CDR3 region is CASSYGLAGSYNEQFF. The CDR3 DNA reads TGTGCCAGCAGTTACGGACTAGCGGGCTCCTACAATGAGCAGTTCTTC.

At least ten counts were recorded for this clonotype. J is TRBJ2-5 and V is TRBV7-3; D not certain. Germline lookup yields CDR1 SGHTA and CDR2 FQGTGA. V lost 0 bases and J 4 bases, leaving 21 bases between the germline ends. The length of the CDR3 is 18 residues. The CDR3 DNA reads as TGTGCCAGCAGCTTAACGGCCGAGGCCGCGGCACCCTCAGAGACCCAGTACTTC. Amino acids: CASSLTAEAAAPSETQYF. Full variable domain (missing parts from reference TRBV7-3 and TRBJ2-5): GAGVSQTPSNKVTEKGKYVELRCDPISGHTALYWYRQSLGQGPEFLIYFQGTGAADDSGLPNDRFFAVRPEGSVSTLKIQRTERGDSAVYLCASSLTAEAAAPSETQYFGPGTRLLVL.

CDR3 protein: CASSEWGDRASSGANVLTF. CDR3 coding DNA: TGTGCCAGCAGTGAATGGGGGGACAGGGCCTCCTCTGGGGCCAACGTCCTGACTTTC. The chain couples TRBV25-1 to TRBJ2-6; 9 bases are a match to TRBD1. From germline, CDR1 is MGHDK and CDR2 SYGVNS. This CDR3 comprises 19 residues. J lost 0 bases, V lost 1 base, and 7 bases had no gene match. The entire variable domain, with the rest obtained from reference TRBV25-1 and TRBJ2-6, is as follows: EADIYQTPRYLVIGTGKKITLECSQTMGHDKMYWYQQDPGMELHLIHYSYGVNSTEKGDLSSESTVSRIRTEHFPLTLESARPSHTSQYLCASSEWGDRASSGANVLTFGAGSRLTVL.

This clonotype was counted between two and nine times. The rearrangement joins TRBV28 to TRBJ2-1; 9 bases fit TRBD2. The V gene's germline CDR1 is MDHEN and CDR2 SYDVKM. V shed 8 bases, J shed 2 bases, and the junction held 13 bases outside the gene matches. The CDR3 spans 17 residues. This CDR3 reads CASGRTSVKHPYNEQFF. The CDR3 DNA follows: TGTGCCAGCGGTCGGACTAGCGTAAAACATCCCTACAATGAGCAGTTCTTC.

The genes are TRBV10-3 and TRBJ1-2, with D possibly being TRBD1 (5 bases). The ends were cut back, 0 bases at V and 4 bases at J, with 15 bases in the middle. The CDR3 sequence is 16 residues long. Germline V gene data show CDR1 as ENHRY and CDR2 as SYGVKD. DNA of the CDR3: TGTGCCATCAGTGAGTCGGGTTCAGGGATGTTCTATGGCTACACCTTC. This gives the protein CAISESGSGMFYGYTF.

The V call is TRBV27, the J call TRBJ1-5; 8 bases align to TRBD1. CDR1 and CDR2 (germline): MNHEY, SMNVEV (reference sequence). The CDR3 has 12 residues. The CDR3, as DNA: TGTTCTTCCCGGACAGGGCGTCAGCCCCAGCATTTT. It yields the protein CSSRTGRQPQHF.

This clonotype turned up a few times. Mismatch with germline at one junction end may stem from a read error. The chain recombines TRBV3-1 with TRBJ1-3; TRBD1 might be the D (6 bases). The germline gives CDR1 LGHDT, CDR2 YNNKEL (reference sequence). The CDR3 is made up of 17 amino acids. The CDR3 DNA follows: TGTGCCAGTAGCCTTTATCGGACAGACAAAGATGGAAACACCATATATTTT. This translates into CASSLYRTDKDGNTIYF.

This clonotype was detected only a few times. V and J are TRBV28 and TRBJ2-7; no clear D gene. CDR1 and CDR2 from the germline V gene are MDHEN and SYDVKM. The CDR3 length is 14 residues. The germline V and J ends were trimmed by 6 bases and 1 base, with 13 bases remaining between them. The CDR3 loop is CASSSFSVSYEQYF. CDR3 DNA sequence: TGTGCCAGCAGCTCTTTTTCGGTTTCCTACGAGCAGTACTTC.

This clonotype came up a few times. The chain carries TRBV27 and TRBJ2-5; D is unresolved. The CDR3 is 15 amino acids. Germline CDR1 MNHEY, CDR2 SMNVEV (reference sequence). Trimming left V 0 bases short and J 5 bases short, with 13 bases between. The CDR3 nucleotides read TGTGCCAGCAGTTTATCGTCCGGATCAAGGGAGACCCAGTACTTC. Translation gives CASSLSSGSRETQYF.

This clonotype turned up a few times. The chain uses TRBV9 and TRBJ2-5; D uncertain. Germline loops: CDR1 SGDLS, CDR2 YYNGEE. The V end lost 0 bases, the J end lost 5 bases, and 17 bases lay between the germline ends. The CDR3 loop spans 16 amino acids. The CDR3 protein is CASSVGVDLVMETQYF. The CDR3 coding sequence is TGTGCCAGCAGCGTAGGGGTAGATCTGGTAATGGAGACCCAGTACTTC.

The V call is TRBV6-4, the J call TRBJ2-3, with TRBD1 matching over 12 bases. The CDR3 runs 19 residues. V shed 6 bases and J 2 bases; nucleotides not matched to a gene: 15. CDR1 MRHNA and CDR2 SNTAGT come from the germline V gene. The CDR3 nucleotides are TGTGCCAGCAGCCCGGGACAGGGGGCGCCCACTCGAAACACAGATACGCAGTATTTT. It codes for CASSPGQGAPTRNTDTQYF.

There are many counts of this clonotype. This chain connects TRBV28 to TRBJ2-7; 9 bases are shared with TRBD1. V shed 5 bases and J 0 bases; nucleotides not matched to a gene: 5. CDR1 MDHEN and CDR2 SYDVKM come from the germline V gene. The length of the CDR3 is 15 residues. Here the CDR3 reads CASSTGQGYSYEQYF. The DNA for the CDR3 is TGTGCCAGCAGTACGGGACAGGGCTACTCCTACGAGCAGTACTTC.

This clonotype has more than one count but fewer than ten. The chain is built from TRBV6-1 and TRBJ2-1; TRBD2 agrees at 12 bases. J was trimmed by 3 bases and V by 6 bases; bases with no gene match: 9. Looked up from germline, CDR1 is MNHNS and CDR2 is SASEGT. The CDR3 is 17 residues long. The CDR3 region has the DNA TGTGCCAGCAGATTCAGTTCTAGCGGGAGGGACTACAATGAGCAGTTCTTC. Translation: CASRFSSSGRDYNEQFF.

In regard to this clonotype: A junction boundary mismatches the germline segment, possibly from a read error. The chain combines TRBV24-1 with TRBJ2-5, with 8 bases fitting TRBD1. Germline CDR1 and CDR2: KGHDR and SFDVKD. The CDR3 is made up of 13 amino acids. CDR3 in DNA: TGTGCCACCAGTGGGACAGGGAAGAGGACCCAGTGCTTC. Protein sequence: CATSGTGKRTQCF.